The clone carrying this TCR beta chain was counted between two and nine times. Its target is unknown. The data were taken from a study of sequential checkpoint blockade in melanoma. Whole-study context: After both sequences, patients received maintenance nivolumab. Under 25 patients had matched tumor biopsies before treatment and at week 13 after nivolumab or ipilimumab alone. Notes on the study in general: Tumor T-cell fraction and clonality correlated with PD-L1 and CD8+ counts.

The CDR3 covers 15 residues. V dropped 5 bases and J dropped 0; count of bases not matched to a gene: 6. Germline CDR1 SGHDN, CDR2 FVKESK. Treatment here: randomized to nivolumab then ipilimumab (arm A) or the reverse (arm B). DNA-damaging chemotherapy had not been given to any patient beforehand. Method: immunoSEQ multiplex PCR; TCRdb's copy keeps in-frame clones and lacks some. The sample includes fewer than 2,000 clones, around a quarter seen only once; the top ten take about a sixth. The chain employs TRBV14 and TRBJ1-1; 7 bases match TRBD1. The receptor was isolated from a human donor with melanoma. The sample in question was tumor tissue (inferred from file names), obtained from a patient given nivolumab and ipilimumab in sequence. The CDR3: CASSEHRGMNTEAFF. The CDR3 nucleotides are TGTGCCAGCAGCGAACACAGGGGAATGAACACTGAAGCTTTCTTT.